This T cell receptor (beta chain) stems from a study of beta chain features in type 1 diabetes. The CDR3 spans 16 residues. V trimming: 3 bases; J trimming: 5 bases; junction bases outside the gene matches: 10. Per the germline V gene, CDR1 is LNHNV and CDR2 is YYDKDF (reference sequence). Study results and limitations: TCRB CDR3 length was moderately but significantly reduced in all four CD4+ subsets of Type 1 diabetes patients. For TCRB rearrangement, an influence of HLA type remained unresolved here.

With respect to this clone: What it binds is not known.

Expressed TCRB transcripts got sequenced, as all isolated RNA was reverse transcribed. This table comes from immunoSEQ multiplex PCR, and its TCRdb copy is limited to in-frame clones, with some not included. The table has around 140,000 clones, 7.5% to 9.5% seen once. The V call is TRBV15, the J call TRBJ2-1; TRBD1 matches at 7 bases. This TCR derives from a man between 25 and 39 years old with type 1 diabetes. Input material: central memory CD4+ T cells from blood. CDR3: CATSSPGTVGHNEQFF. The CDR3 bases are TGTGCCACCAGCAGTCCCGGGACAGTGGGACACAATGAGCAGTTCTTC.